Listed below are T cell receptor beta chains from one sample, sequenced in a study of T cell repertoires in cytomegalovirus infection. In TCRdb, the reads were re-called with MiXCR into one record per CDR3 protein. The sample comprises around 260,000 distinct CDR3 sequences, about 25% of which are singletons, and around 13% rests with the top ten. The sample comprised PBMCs. Source of these receptors: a human donor in good health (CMV status not recorded). Some clones in this sample may be carry-over from other donors' samples. Both conserved end residues are part of each CDR3. D genes are given only for firm matches. A row's size may be missing; if present it is once, few, many or a size class.

>TRBJ1-3|TRBV29-1|TRBD1|.
CSVSSATGGAGNTIYF
TGCAGCGTCTCCTCCGCGACAGGGGGTGCTGGAAACACCATATATTTT
>TRBJ2-2|TRBV15|.|.
CATSNWDPTGELFF
TGTGCCACCAGCAATTGGGATCCCACCGGGGAGCTGTTTTTT
>TRBJ2-7|TRBV7-4|TRBD2|.
CASSSIRGGSSYEQYF
TGTGCCAGCAGCTCGATACGGGGGGGCTCATCCTACGAGCAGTACTTC
>TRBJ2-1|TRBV7-6|TRBD2|few
CASSAGTSGVNNEQFF
TGTGCCAGCAGCGCAGGGACTAGCGGGGTTAACAATGAGCAGTTCTTC
>TRBJ1-5|TRBV20-1|.|.
CSARIGTGNQPQHF
TGCAGTGCCAGGATAGGGACGGGCAATCAGCCCCAGCATTTT
>TRBJ2-7|TRBV5-1|.|few
CASSLGTLVTDEQYF
TGCGCCAGCAGCCTAGGGACGCTAGTTACCGACGAGCAGTACTTC
>TRBJ2-1|TRBV20-1|.|.
CSAPIPHRYNEQFF
TGCAGTGCCCCAATACCCCACCGTTACAATGAGCAGTTCTTC
>TRBJ2-7|TRBV18|TRBD1|.
CASSPQGASYEQYF
TGTGCCAGCTCACCACAGGGGGCTTCCTACGAGCAGTACTTC
>TRBJ2-1|TRBV6-2/TRBV6-3|.|few
CASSYLAGQYYQFF
TGTGCCAGCAGTTACTTGGCAGGCCAGTATTATCAGTTCTTC
>TRBJ1-5|TRBV7-9|.|few
CASSLAGRADQPQHF
TGTGCCAGCAGCCTGGCGGGGAGGGCGGATCAGCCCCAGCATTTT
>TRBJ1-1|TRBV7-9|.|many
CASSLAHLDTEAFF
TGTGCCAGCAGCTTAGCACACCTAGACACTGAAGCTTTCTTT
>TRBJ2-1|TRBV2|.|.
CASRGYLLDEQFF
TGTGCCAGCAGGGGGTACCTATTGGATGAGCAGTTCTTC
>TRBJ1-1|TRBV18|TRBD1|.
CASSPEQGAANTEAFF
TGTGCCAGCTCACCAGAGCAGGGGGCCGCGAACACTGAAGCTTTCTTT
>TRBJ2-3|TRBV7-6|TRBD2|many
CASSLATSGVGDTQYF
TGTGCCAGCAGCCTCGCCACTAGCGGGGTAGGAGATACGCAGTATTTT
>TRBJ2-1|TRBV7-6|TRBD1|.
CASRKEQGSYNEQFF
TGTGCCAGCAGGAAAGAACAGGGGTCCTACAATGAGCAGTTCTTC
>TRBJ1-3|TRBV5-8|.|.
CASSSPGSPGGNTIYF
TGTGCCAGCAGTTCCCCCGGGTCCCCTGGAGGAAACACCATATATTTT
>TRBJ2-2|TRBV15|.|few
CATNQGGTGELFF
TGTGCCACCAACCAGGGAGGCACCGGGGAGCTGTTTTTT
>TRBJ1-5|TRBV7-2|.|.
CASSSSRANQPQHF
TGTGCCAGCAGCTCTAGTAGGGCAAATCAGCCCCAGCATTTT
>TRBJ2-5|TRBV7-2|.|many
CASGQGRKETQYF
TGTGCCAGCGGCCAGGGGCGAAAAGAGACCCAGTACTTC
>TRBJ2-7|TRBV29-1|.|few
CSVDGVRVWYEQYF
TGCAGCGTTGATGGGGTCAGGGTTTGGTACGAGCAGTACTTC
>TRBJ2-1|TRBV5-6|TRBD1|.
CASSLSGTGVHNEQFF
TGTGCCAGCAGCCTTTCCGGGACAGGGGTACACAATGAGCAGTTCTTC
>TRBJ2-7|TRBV6-6|TRBD1|.
CASSYPILDRETYEQYF
TGTGCCAGCAGTTACCCTATATTGGACAGGGAGACCTACGAGCAGTACTTC
>TRBJ2-1|TRBV7-2|TRBD2|.
CASSQWVLADEQFF
TGTGCCAGCAGCCAGTGGGTACTAGCGGATGAGCAGTTCTTC
>TRBJ2-7|TRBV20-1|.|.
CSARDHGGRGDYEQYF
TGCAGTGCTAGAGACCACGGGGGGCGGGGTGACTACGAGCAGTACTTC
>TRBJ1-5|TRBV28|TRBD1|.
CASSPPPGQSFRPQHF
TGTGCCAGCAGTCCACCACCGGGACAGAGCTTTCGGCCCCAGCATTTT
>TRBJ2-2|TRBV12-3/TRBV12-4|.|.
CASTTTGELFF
TGTGCCAGCACTACCACCGGGGAGCTGTTTTTT
>TRBJ2-1|TRBV28|TRBD2|.
CASSLSSGRLVEQFF
TGTGCCAGCAGTTTATCTAGCGGGAGGCTGGTTGAGCAGTTCTTC
>TRBJ1-6|TRBV7-8|TRBD1|many
CASSSGDRNLYNSPLHF
TGTGCCAGCAGCTCGGGGGACAGAAACCTCTATAATTCACCCCTCCACTTT
>TRBJ1-5|TRBV20-1|.|.
CSAREGPADNQPQHF
TGCAGTGCTAGAGAGGGCCCCGCGGACAATCAGCCCCAGCATTTT
>TRBJ1-2|TRBV4-1|.|.
CASSQVFRGDYGYTF
TGCGCCAGCAGCCAAGTTTTTAGGGGCGACTATGGCTACACCTTC
>TRBJ2-7|TRBV10-2|.|.
CASRGGGIYEQYF
TGCGCCAGCAGAGGGGGAGGGATCTACGAGCAGTACTTC
>TRBJ2-1|TRBV7-2|.|many
CASSRGAASSYNEQFF
TGTGCCAGCAGCAGAGGGGCTGCCAGCTCCTACAATGAGCAGTTCTTC
>TRBJ2-7|TRBV12-3/TRBV12-4|TRBD2|few
CASSSPTSGKYEQYF
TGTGCCAGCAGTTCCCCGACTAGCGGGAAATACGAGCAGTACTTC
>TRBJ2-7|TRBV7-2|.|many
CASSLGEGAYEQYF
TGTGCCAGCAGCTTAGGAGAGGGCGCCTACGAGCAGTACTTC
>TRBJ2-1|TRBV20-1|.|few
CSARGSAVGTYNEQFF
TGCAGTGCTAGAGGGTCGGCAGTGGGAACATACAATGAGCAGTTCTTC
>TRBJ2-1|TRBV12-3/TRBV12-4|TRBD2|few
CASGISGSRNEQFF
TGTGCCAGCGGGATTAGCGGGAGCCGCAATGAGCAGTTCTTC
>TRBJ1-6|TRBV6-5|.|many
CASSYSKGGQRLESPLHF
TGTGCCAGCAGTTACTCCAAGGGGGGACAAAGATTGGAGTCACCCCTCCACTTT
>TRBJ2-5|TRBV7-6|TRBD1|many
CASSVIPLGQGGQETQYF
TGTGCCAGCAGCGTAATCCCTCTGGGACAGGGAGGCCAAGAGACCCAGTACTTC